Listed below are T cell receptor beta chains from one sample, sequenced in a study of blood T cells in healthy people across ages. TCRdb re-called the 5' RACE reads through MiXCR, storing one row per CDR3 protein. Of 650,000 to 800,000 distinct CDR3 sequences in the sample, 52% were seen once. Sequencing input: blood. The receptors stem from a woman of 80 years or more in good health. CDR3s include the opening cysteine and the closing phenylalanine or tryptophan. The order of the fields is V gene, J gene, clone size, D gene, CDR3 DNA, CDR3 protein. The D gene is left open where the match is weak. Size is stated for part of the rows, as once, few or many counts, or as a class when the clone is expanded.

V gene: TRBV4-1
J gene: TRBJ2-3
clone size: many
D gene: TRBD2
CDR3 DNA: TGCGCCAGCAGCCTACGGGAGGGGACAGATACGCAGTATTTT
CDR3 protein: CASSLREGTDTQYF

V gene: TRBV27
J gene: TRBJ1-4
clone size: NA
D gene: NA
CDR3 DNA: TGTGCCAGCAGTTTAAGGCCGAGGGGGATCAATGAAAAACTGTTTTTT
CDR3 protein: CASSLRPRGINEKLFF

V gene: TRBV3-1
J gene: TRBJ2-7
clone size: NA
D gene: TRBD2
CDR3 DNA: TGTGCCAGCAGCGGACCCCCGGGACTAGCGGGTTTATCAGAGGCCCAGTACTTC
CDR3 protein: CASSGPPGLAGLSEAQYF

V gene: TRBV11-2
J gene: TRBJ2-2
clone size: NA
D gene: NA
CDR3 DNA: TGTGCCAGCAGCTTAGTGAGGTTTAACACCGGGGAGCTGTTTTTT
CDR3 protein: CASSLVRFNTGELFF

V gene: TRBV12-3/TRBV12-4
J gene: TRBJ2-4
clone size: many
D gene: TRBD2
CDR3 DNA: TGTGCCAGCAGTTTAGTAGCGGGAGGGCCGGCCAAAAACATTCAGTACTTC
CDR3 protein: CASSLVAGGPAKNIQYF

V gene: TRBV24-1
J gene: TRBJ2-1
clone size: many
D gene: TRBD2
CDR3 DNA: TGTGCCACCAGTGGCAAGGCGGGGGGGTATTACAATGAGCAGTTCTTC
CDR3 protein: CATSGKAGGYYNEQFF

V gene: TRBV28
J gene: TRBJ2-5
clone size: NA
D gene: NA
CDR3 DNA: TGTGCCAGCACACCCCCCCGGGGGACCCAGTACTTC
CDR3 protein: CASTPPRGTQYF

V gene: TRBV27
J gene: TRBJ2-7
clone size: many
D gene: TRBD2
CDR3 DNA: TGTGCCAGCAGTCCGCGGACTAGCGGGCTCTACCTCTCCTACGAGCAGTACTTC
CDR3 protein: CASSPRTSGLYLSYEQYF

V gene: TRBV20-1
J gene: TRBJ1-1
clone size: NA
D gene: NA
CDR3 DNA: TGCAGTGCGCGACGGGGGGCGCGCGGCGCTGAAGCTTTCTTT
CDR3 protein: CSARRGARGAEAFF

V gene: TRBV2
J gene: TRBJ2-1
clone size: few
D gene: NA
CDR3 DNA: TGTGCCAGCAGCGTTAGCGTTTCCTACAATGAGCAGTTCTTC
CDR3 protein: CASSVSVSYNEQFF

V gene: TRBV7-7
J gene: TRBJ2-5
clone size: once
D gene: NA
CDR3 DNA: TGTGCCAGCAGCACTTATGAGGGCCAAGGCCAAGAGACCCAGTACTTC
CDR3 protein: CASSTYEGQGQETQYF